This record looks at one T cell receptor (beta chain) sequence and its context. This clonotype was seen at least ten times. Its antigen remains undetermined. No much larger clone is present one base from it, and per-base qualities are unavailable. This entry belongs to a study of T cell repertoires in cytomegalovirus infection (dated by TCRdb to between 2019 and 2020). Notes on the research overall: Because public TCR beta signatures pointed to carriage of CMV infection together with the matching HLA type, the HLA type of each donor mattered for the analysis.

Sequencing was performed on an Illumina HiSeq 1500. TCRdb trimmed the raw reads at Q25, called clones with MiXCR and kept productive beta chains. Rows merge per CDR3 protein into single entries with the most common DNA and genes. Across this sample there are about 490,000 distinct CDR3 sequences, with 16% seen only once. 20% to 30% of the sample is in the top ten clones. What the work shows at the level of the full study, not this receptor alone: The ex vivo response was dominated by HLA-C-restricted CMV-specific TCR beta clonotypes, which also provided the single most frequent clonotype in two of eight donors. In both this cohort and an independent cohort of 300 to 450 donors, the cumulative frequency of public TCR beta family members distinguished carriers of CMV infection plus the relevant HLA type.

What was sequenced was CD8+ T cells from PBMCs. This TCR was sampled from a human donor in good health (CMV status not recorded). Some clones in this sample may be carry-over from other donors' samples.

The CDR3 region reads CASGLDSTYGYTF. At the DNA level, the sequence is TGTGCTAGTGGTTTGGACAGTACCTATGGCTACACCTTC. The chain was built from TRBV12-5 and TRBJ1-2; the D gene lacks a confident call. The germline V gene supplies CDR1 LGHNT and CDR2 FRNRAP. From its cysteine to its phenylalanine, the CDR3 spans 13 amino acids. Of the read, only the CDR3 DNA is kept; its 39 bases are in frame from base 1. The germline ends are 7 bases apart after V is trimmed by 1 base and J by 4 bases.